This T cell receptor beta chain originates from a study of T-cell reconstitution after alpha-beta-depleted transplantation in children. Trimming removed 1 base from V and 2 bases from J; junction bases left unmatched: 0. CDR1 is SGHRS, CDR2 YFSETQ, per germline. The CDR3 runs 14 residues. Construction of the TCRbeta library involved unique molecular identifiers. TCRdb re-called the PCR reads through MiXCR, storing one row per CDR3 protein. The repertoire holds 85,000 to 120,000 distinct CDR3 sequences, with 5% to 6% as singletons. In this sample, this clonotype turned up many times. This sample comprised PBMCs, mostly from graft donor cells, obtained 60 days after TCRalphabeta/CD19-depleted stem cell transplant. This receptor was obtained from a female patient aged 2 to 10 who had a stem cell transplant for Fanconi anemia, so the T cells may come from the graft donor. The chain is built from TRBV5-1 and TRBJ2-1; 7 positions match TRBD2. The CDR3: CASSLTSAYNEQFF. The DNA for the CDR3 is TGCGCCAGCAGCTTGACTAGCGCCTACAATGAGCAGTTCTTC.